A single sample is the source of the 7 T cell receptor beta chains below, sequenced in a study of blood T cell repertoires in COVID-19. Clones were read by immunoSEQ multiplex PCR, and TCRdb kept only the in-frame ones, dropping some. The profile covers roughly 160,000 clones, with 87% appearing a single time and roughly 7% taken by the ten largest. The sample taken for sequencing was PBMCs or T cells enriched from blood (not recorded which). The origin of the receptors is a woman between 45 and 60 years old who had recovered from COVID-19.

The chain links TRBV30 to TRBJ1-3; unclear D gene. The V gene lost 0 bases and the J gene lost 4 bases, with 7 bases spanning the gap. Germline loops: CDR1 GTSNPN, CDR2 SVGIG (reference sequence). This CDR3 has 13 residues. The CDR3 DNA follows: TGTGCCTGGAGTGTGGGAGCGGGAAACACCATATATTTT. Its translation is CAWSVGAGNTIYF.

This sequence joins TRBV19 and TRBJ1-6; D possibly corresponds to TRBD1 (6 bases). Per germline, CDR1 LNHDA and CDR2 SQIVND (reference sequence). The CDR3 consists of 13 residues. The germline V and J ends were trimmed by 5 bases and 7 bases, with 9 bases remaining between them. The DNA of the CDR3 is TGTGCCAGTAGTGAGGGGGTGAATTCACCCCTCCACTTT. Translating it yields CASSEGVNSPLHF.

The chain is built from TRBV28 and TRBJ1-4; D gene unclear. Trimming took 5 bases from V and 4 from J, leaving 11 bases between them. The CDR3 has 14 amino acids. Looked up from germline, CDR1 is MDHEN and CDR2 is SYDVKM. This chain's CDR3 is CASSRLRGNEKLFF. The DNA of the CDR3 is TGTGCCAGCAGTCGACTCCGGGGTAATGAAAAACTGTTTTTT.

The sample holds one count of this clone. The chain couples TRBV10-2 to TRBJ2-2, with TRBD2 as a possible D gene (5 bases). V was trimmed by 8 bases and J by 5 bases, leaving 21 bases between them. The germline CDR1 and CDR2 sequences are WSHSY and SAAADI. This CDR3 spans 16 amino acids. The CDR3 region has the DNA TGCGCCAGCTGGGAGACCGGGAAGGGAGCGACCGGGGAGCTGTTTTTT. It encodes CASWETGKGATGELFF.

V gene TRBV2 combines with J gene TRBJ2-3, with TRBD2 matching over 10 bases. Trimming cost V 2 bases and J 4 bases; bases outside gene matches: 3. CDR3 size: 15 residues. Germline assignment: CDR1 SNHLY and CDR2 FYNNEI. In DNA, the CDR3 is TGTGCCAGCAGTGAACGGCTAGCGGGAGCAGATACGCAGTATTTT. The encoded protein is CASSERLAGADTQYF.

The rearrangement joins TRBV30 to TRBJ1-2; D uncertain. V dropped 2 bases and J dropped 7 bases, with 11 bases sitting between them. CDR1 and CDR2 (germline): GTSNPN, SVGIG (reference sequence). The CDR3 has 12 amino acids. The CDR3 sequence: CAWSRPRPGYTF. The CDR3 DNA is TGTGCCTGGAGTCGCCCCAGGCCTGGCTACACCTTC.

The rearrangement uses TRBV4-1 and TRBJ1-3; no firm D call. The germline CDR1 and CDR2 sequences are MGHRA and YSYEKL. The V end lost 0 bases, the J end lost 6 bases, and 9 bases lay between the germline ends. The CDR3 has 14 amino acids. CDR3 nucleotide sequence: TGCGCCAGCAGCCAAGATCAGGCTTCAAACACCATATATTTT. Amino acid sequence: CASSQDQASNTIYF.